Following are 23 T cell receptor beta chains from one sample sequenced in a study of CD8+CD57+ T cells in acquired aplastic anemia. Patients selected for sequencing had displayed CD8+CD57+ cell expansion by flow cytometry. Genomic DNA constituted the template upon which TCR beta VDJ and CDR3 profiling was performed. TCRdb fed the reads into MiXCR, producing one record per CDR3 protein. Of 300,000 or so distinct CDR3 sequences listed, around three fifths were seen once; the top ten hold approximately 1.3%. The sample comprised sorted CD4+, CD8+, or CD8+CD57+ T cells (not recorded which) from PBMCs. The receptors shown here come from a human donor with aplastic anemia.

At least ten counts were recorded for this clonotype. The chain combines TRBV14 with TRBJ1-2; 10 bases align to TRBD1. This CDR3 has 13 amino acids. The ends lost 4 bases at V and 8 bases at J; junction bases unmatched: 4. Germline lookup yields CDR1 SGHDN and CDR2 FVKESK. The CDR3, as DNA: TGTGCCAGCAGCCTTCGGACAGGGGGAGGCTACACCTTC. Protein product: CASSLRTGGGYTF.

This chain uses TRBV29-1 with TRBJ2-1, with 8 bases lining up with TRBD1. The CDR3 length is 11 residues. The germline CDR1 and CDR2 sequences are SQVTM and ANQGSEA. J gave up 8 bases and V 7 bases, and 4 bases lay outside the gene matches. The CDR3 bases are TGCAGCGCGCGACAGGGGTATGAGCAGTTCTTC. This codes for CSARQGYEQFF.

As to this clonotype: A read error may account for a junction end that differs from germline. V usage is TRBV5-1 and J usage is TRBJ2-7, with 8 bases that match TRBD2. The germline V gene has CDR1 SGHRS and CDR2 YFSETQ. The CDR3 is 16 residues long. The CDR3 nucleotides read TGTGCCAGCAGCTTGGAAACGGGAGGGCCAGGTTTTGAGCAGTACTTC. Amino acids: CASSLETGGPGFEQYF.

The chain joins TRBV7-8 to TRBJ2-7; 12 bases agree with TRBD1. Germline trimming cut 1 base from V and 7 bases from J; bases unmatched to any gene: 5. The CDR3 covers 15 residues. Germline assignment: CDR1 SGHVS and CDR2 FQNEAQ. Here the CDR3 reads CASSLVGQGAGEQYF. The CDR3 coding sequence is TGTGCCAGCAGCTTAGTGGGACAGGGGGCGGGTGAGCAGTACTTC.

The chain combines TRBV29-1 with TRBJ2-5; D is uncertain. From germline, CDR1 is SQVTM and CDR2 ANQGSEA. V dropped 6 bases and J dropped 5 bases, with 13 bases sitting between them. This CDR3 spans 12 amino acids. Written as DNA, the CDR3 is TGCAGCGTAGTCCTGAGCCGGGAGACCCAGTACTTC. Translated: CSVVLSRETQYF.

The chain carries TRBV18 and TRBJ2-7; D might be TRBD2 (6 bases). CDR1 and CDR2 (germline): KGHSH, LQKENI. This CDR3 has 14 amino acids. Trimming took off 0 bases at V and 3 bases at J, with 9 bases between the two ends. For the CDR3, the DNA is TGTGCCAGCTCACCACCGGCGGGGAACTACGAGCAGTACTTC. This translates into CASSPPAGNYEQYF.

This chain joins TRBV10-1 and TRBJ2-7, with D possibly being TRBD1 (6 bases). CDR3 length: 13 amino acids. Trimming left V 6 bases short and J 5 bases short, with 14 bases between. Germline CDR1 WNHNN, CDR2 SYGVQD (reference sequence). The CDR3 coding sequence is TGCGCCAGCAGCCCGGGACAAGCCCACGAGCAGTACTTC. Residues: CASSPGQAHEQYF.

The chain joins TRBV15 to TRBJ2-7, with 13 bases lining up with TRBD2. J gave up 9 bases and V 0 bases, and 11 bases lay outside the gene matches. This CDR3 comprises 17 residues. Looked up from germline, CDR1 is LNHNV and CDR2 is YYDKDF (reference sequence). As DNA, the CDR3 is TGTGCCACCAGCAGAGATCGCCCCACTAGCGGGAGGGCCGGGCAGTACTTC. Protein: CATSRDRPTSGRAGQYF.

The rearrangement links TRBV5-8 to TRBJ2-7, with 9 bases that match TRBD2. The V gene's germline CDR1 is SGHTS and CDR2 YDEGEE. V gave up 4 bases and J gave up 8 bases; unmatched junction bases: 4. This CDR3 spans 12 amino acids. The CDR3 DNA sequence: TGTGCCAGCAGCGTGACTAGCGGCAAGCAGTACTTC. Translation gives CASSVTSGKQYF.

This clonotype was detected ten times or more. This chain connects TRBV7-8 to TRBJ2-2; D is possibly TRBD1 or TRBD2 (5 bases each). CDR3 size: 15 residues. The germline V and J ends were trimmed by 3 bases and 2 bases, with 10 bases remaining between them. Germline CDR1 is SGHVS and CDR2 is FQNEAQ. CDR3 nucleotide sequence: TGTGCCAGCAGCTTTGTGGGGGACAACACCGGGGAGCTGTTTTTT. The encoded protein is CASSFVGDNTGELFF.

The chain recombines TRBV4-3 with TRBJ2-2; D uncertain. Trimming took 0 bases from V and 0 from J, leaving 14 bases between them. CDR3 size: 18 residues. Germline values: CDR1 LGHNA, CDR2 YSLEER. CDR3 nucleotides: TGCGCCAGCAGCCAAGAATTTAGGGCAGACGCGAACACCGGGGAGCTGTTTTTT. Protein sequence: CASSQEFRADANTGELFF.

In its sample, this clonotype was seen many times. This rearrangement joins TRBV7-3 to TRBJ2-7, with D perhaps assigned TRBD1 or TRBD2 (5 bases each). Germline CDR1 is SGHTA and CDR2 is FQGTGA. The V end lost 5 bases, the J end lost 4 bases, and 21 bases lay between the germline ends. The length of the CDR3 is 16 residues. The CDR3 DNA reads as TGTGCCAGCAGCCTCTCGGGACGCCCTATCCATTACGAGCAGTACTTC. It yields the protein CASSLSGRPIHYEQYF. The whole variable domain, filled in from reference TRBV7-3 and TRBJ2-7, reads GAGVSQTPSNKVTEKGKYVELRCDPISGHTALYWYRQSLGQGPEFLIYFQGTGAADDSGLPNDRFFAVRPEGSVSTLKIQRTERGDSAVYLCASSLSGRPIHYEQYFGPGTRLTVT.

This chain links TRBV29-1 with TRBJ1-1; D call uncertain. CDR3 length equals 12 residues. V was shortened by 8 bases and J by 0 bases, with 10 bases between the two germline ends. Per the germline V gene, CDR1 is SQVTM and CDR2 is ANQGSEA. CDR3 in amino acids: CSLNLLNTEAFF. The DNA of the CDR3 is TGCAGCTTGAACCTATTGAACACTGAAGCTTTCTTT.

This chain connects TRBV24-1 to TRBJ2-2; 13 bases agree with TRBD2. With V trimmed by 10 bases and J by 2 bases, 3 bases remained unmatched. The CDR3 spans 15 residues. Per the germline V gene, CDR1 is KGHDR and CDR2 is SFDVKD. Here the CDR3 reads CATGLAGANTGELFF. Here the CDR3 DNA reads TGTGCCACTGGACTAGCGGGGGCCAACACCGGGGAGCTGTTTTTT.

This clonotype was seen many times. V and J are TRBV5-1 and TRBJ2-1; maybe TRBD2 (6 bases). Germline loops: CDR1 SGHRS, CDR2 YFSETQ. The CDR3 is 13 residues long. V lost 0 bases, J lost 9 bases, and 10 bases lay in between. CDR3 DNA: TGCGCCAGCAGCTTGGCCCTGGAGGGTGAGCAGTTCTTC. This translates into CASSLALEGEQFF.

To note about this clonotype: A read error is possible here, since a much larger clone lies one base away. The CDR3 ends on some other residue instead of the conserved phenylalanine or tryptophan, so this is likely a read error. The chain uses TRBV5-5 and TRBJ2-1; TRBD2 agrees at 10 bases. The CDR3 extends over 20 amino acids. The V and J ends lost 0 bases and 0 bases, in that order; junction bases with no gene match: 12. Germline loops: CDR1 SGHKS, CDR2 YYEKEE (reference sequence). The CDR3: CASSLGVAGGSKSSYNEQFS. CDR3 nucleotides: TGTGCCAGCAGCTTGGGGGTAGCGGGAGGTTCCAAGAGCTCCTACAATGAGCAGTTCTCC.

Note on this clonotype: Without the conserved terminal phenylalanine or tryptophan, this CDR3 likely stems from a read error. This chain uses TRBV7-6 with TRBJ2-2, with D possibly matching TRBD2 (7 bases). This CDR3 contains 17 residues. Germline assignment: CDR1 SGHVS and CDR2 FNYEAQ. V was trimmed by 3 bases and J by 1 base, leaving 15 bases between them. DNA for the CDR3: TGTGCCAGCAGCTTGGGGGCCGGGGGGCAGAACACCGGGGAGCTGTTTCTT. Its protein product is CASSLGAGGQNTGELFL.

The chain joins TRBV10-3 to TRBJ2-3; D is unclear. With 6 bases removed from V and 0 bases from J, the gap between germline ends came to 10 bases. Germline values: CDR1 ENHRY, CDR2 SYGVKD. The CDR3 covers 14 residues. CDR3 amino acids: CAIRLGSSTDTQYF. The CDR3 coding sequence is TGTGCCATCAGGCTGGGGTCTAGCACAGATACGCAGTATTTT.

This clonotype was recorded a few times. This chain joins TRBV20-1 and TRBJ1-6, with 8 bases fitting TRBD1. J was trimmed by 6 bases and V by 3 bases; bases with no gene match: 7. Germline V gives CDR1 DFQATT, CDR2 SNEGSKA (reference sequence). The CDR3 length is 15 residues. The CDR3 sequence: CSASPGTGINSPLHF. The DNA of the CDR3 is TGCAGTGCTAGCCCCGGGACAGGAATTAATTCACCCCTCCACTTT.

On this clonotype itself: A junction end diverges from the germline sequence, so it may reflect a read error. The gene calls are TRBV5-5 and TRBJ2-7; either TRBD1 or TRBD2 may fit D (5 bases each). Germline V CDR1 and CDR2: SGHKS, YYEKEE (reference sequence). The CDR3 covers 12 residues. DNA for the CDR3: TGTGCCAGCAGCTCCTTCGGGGACGAGCCGTACTTC. Protein sequence: CASSSFGDEPYF. The full variable domain, in which reference TRBV5-5 and TRBJ2-7 provide the parts outside the CDR3, is DAGVTQSPTHLIKTRGQQVTLRCSPISGHKSVSWYQQVLGQGPQFIFQYYEKEERGRGNFPDRFSARQFPNYSSELNVNALLLGDSALYLCASSSFGDEPYFGPGTRLTVT.

This clonotype was counted between two and nine times. One base away lies a much larger clone, so this may be a sequencing read error. This chain connects TRBV4-2 to TRBJ2-6; possibly TRBD1 or TRBD2 for D (5 bases each). Germline V gene sequence: CDR1 LGHNA, CDR2 YNFKEQ. This CDR3 is 14 amino acids long. V lost 4 bases to trimming and J lost 5 bases, with 9 bases between them. Here the CDR3 reads CASSPGARANVLTF. DNA for the CDR3: TGTGCCAGCAGCCCCGGGGCTAGGGCCAACGTCCTGACTTTC.

The chain recombines TRBV6-7 with TRBJ2-2, with 7 bases aligning to TRBD2. TRBV6-7 is treated as an ORF (open reading frame) with a function not yet certain. The V gene end was trimmed by 7 bases and the J gene end by 7 bases; junction bases not matched to a gene: 3. The CDR3 is made up of 12 amino acids. CDR3 in amino acids: CASTWTSGELFF. The CDR3 region has the DNA TGTGCCAGCACATGGACTAGCGGGGAGCTGTTTTTT.

This clonotype was observed a few times. As the CDR3 is not closed by the conserved phenylalanine or tryptophan, this likely results from a read error. The genes are TRBV11-1 and TRBJ2-1; TRBD1 aligns across 10 bases. Germline trimming cut 5 bases from V and 2 bases from J; bases unmatched to any gene: 3. Germline CDR1 SGHAT, CDR2 FQDESV (reference sequence). This CDR3 is built from 15 residues. CDR3 sequence (DNA): TGTGCCAGCAGCCGGACAGGGGGAGCCTACAATGAGCAGTTCCTC. This translates into CASSRTGGAYNEQFL.